What follows are 24 T cell receptor beta chains derived from one specimen sequenced in a study of PD-1 blockade in classical Hodgkin lymphoma (dated by TCRdb to about 2020). Per the publication, the time point label means: cycle 4 day 1 (C4D1), after around six weeks of nivolumab. Every trial patient had relapsed after autologous stem cell transplantation, and cohorts A, B and C differed in prior brentuximab vedotin exposure. The library was made by the immunoSEQ multiplex PCR assay. The immuneACCESS repertoire file appears here via TCRdb, limited to in-frame rearrangements. These files lack a portion of the clones; in checked studies, under half of the deficit traces to unresolved V genes, and the cause of the others is not known. The sample contains some 90,000 clones, approximately 83% of them found a single time. Together, the top ten hold about 18% of the sample. The source was peripheral blood mononuclear cells (PBMCs), collected before the fourth cycle of nivolumab. The receptors were gathered from a human donor with classical Hodgkin lymphoma.

This chain joins TRBV28 and TRBJ1-5; the D is unclear. V was trimmed by 3 bases and J by 7 bases, leaving 13 bases between them. Germline CDR1 reads MDHEN; CDR2 reads SYDVKM. The CDR3 loop spans 14 amino acids. The DNA for the CDR3 is TGTGCCAGCAGTTTCTCGGGTGTAGAACAGCCCCAGCATTTT. This translates into CASSFSGVEQPQHF.

The rearrangement links TRBV7-9 to TRBJ1-5, with D hard to call. CDR3 length: 14 residues. Germline-derived CDR1 and CDR2 are SEHNR and FQNEAQ (reference sequence). The ends were cut back, 2 bases at V and 5 bases at J, with 10 bases in the middle. The CDR3 region has the DNA TGTGCCAGCAGCTTACGGGGAGAGGATCAGCCCCAGCATTTT. Translating gives CASSLRGEDQPQHF.

This chain's CDR3 is CASSLARNEQFF. CDR3 bases: TGTGCCAGCAGCTTAGCGCGCAATGAGCAGTTCTTC. The chain employs TRBV7-2 and TRBJ2-1, with unresolved D. The germline gives CDR1 SGHTA, CDR2 FQGNSA. Trimming removed 0 bases at V and 6 bases at J, with 3 bases between. The CDR3 loop spans 12 amino acids.

This chain links TRBV4-3 with TRBJ2-3; D is uncertain. The CDR3 runs 14 residues. The ends were cut back, 1 base at V and 2 bases at J, with 7 bases in the middle. In germline, CDR1 is LGHNA, CDR2 YSLEER. CDR3 in amino acids: CASSQASYTDTQYF. In DNA, the CDR3 is TGCGCCAGCAGCCAAGCTAGTTACACAGATACGCAGTATTTT.

The J gene is TRBJ2-7, the V gene TRBV2; 10 nucleotides line up with TRBD2. With V trimmed by 5 bases and J by 1 base, 8 bases remained unmatched. The germline CDR1 and CDR2 sequences are SNHLY and FYNNEI. This CDR3 comprises 16 residues. The DNA of the CDR3 is TGTGCCAGCAGTATGCCTAGCGGGAGACCTTCCTACGAGCAGTACTTC. This sequence encodes CASSMPSGRPSYEQYF.

DNA of the CDR3: TGTGCCACCAGCAGAAAACCCGGGAGTGGCGAGCAGTACTTC. Protein product: CATSRKPGSGEQYF. The rearrangement links TRBV15 to TRBJ2-7, with D possibly being TRBD2 (6 bases). The germline V and J ends were trimmed by 2 bases and 6 bases, with 14 bases remaining between them. This CDR3 region has 14 residues. Germline V CDR1 and CDR2: LNHNV, YYDKDF (reference sequence).

The rearrangement joins TRBV5-1 to TRBJ2-1; TRBD2 aligns across 14 bases. V lost 7 bases to trimming and J lost 9 bases; unmatched junction nucleotides: 6. Germline V gene sequence: CDR1 SGHRS, CDR2 YFSETQ. This CDR3 spans 14 amino acids. The CDR3: CASGRLAGGGEQFF. The CDR3 DNA reads TGCGCCAGCGGAAGACTAGCGGGAGGGGGTGAGCAGTTCTTC. Full variable domain (outside the CDR3, taken from reference TRBV5-1 and TRBJ2-1): KAGVTQTPRYLIKTRGQQVTLSCSPISGHRSVSWYQQTPGQGLQFLFEYFSETQRNKGNFPGRFSGRQFSNSRSEMNVSTLELGDSALYLCASGRLAGGGEQFFGPGTRLTVL.

The genes are TRBV19 and TRBJ1-2, with D tentatively TRBD1 (5 bases). Looked up from germline, CDR1 is LNHDA and CDR2 is SQIVND (reference sequence). The CDR3 is 15 amino acids. V gave up 7 bases and J gave up 5 bases, with 20 bases separating them. The CDR3 is CASIKGSSMGYGYTF. CDR3 sequence (DNA): TGTGCCAGTATAAAGGGGTCTTCGATGGGGTATGGCTACACCTTC.

This clone was found once. The chain is built from TRBV7-9 and TRBJ2-6; D is perhaps TRBD2 (6 bases). CDR3 length: 15 residues. Trimming pared 5 bases from V and 1 base from J, leaving 9 bases between. Germline V lookup: CDR1 SEHNR, CDR2 FQNEAQ (reference sequence). The DNA for the CDR3 is TGTGCCAGCAGCGGAGGGAGTTCTGGGGCCAACGTCCTGACTTTC. It is translated as CASSGGSSGANVLTF.

V gene TRBV28 combines with J gene TRBJ2-1; perhaps D is TRBD1 or TRBD2 (6 bases each). V lost 5 bases, J lost 5 bases, and 16 bases lay in between. Per germline, CDR1 MDHEN and CDR2 SYDVKM. The CDR3 is 15 amino acids. CDR3 sequence (DNA): TGTGCCAGCAGTCCCAACCCCGGGGGCGACAATGAGCAGTTCTTC. Translation: CASSPNPGGDNEQFF.

The J gene is TRBJ1-1, the V gene TRBV10-3; D remains unclear. In germline, CDR1 is ENHRY, CDR2 SYGVKD. The CDR3 has 16 residues. Deletions cut 6 bases from V and 2 bases from J, with 19 bases between. The DNA for the CDR3 is TGTGCCATCAGGGATGACGGGAAGGTGACAAACACTGAAGCTTTCTTT. It translates to CAIRDDGKVTNTEAFF.

The count of this clone is one. The CDR3: CASTPISGGTGELFF. In DNA, the CDR3 is TGTGCCAGCACCCCCATATCAGGGGGCACCGGGGAGCTGTTTTTT. The chain carries TRBV2 and TRBJ2-2; TRBD1 agrees at 7 bases. V gave up 7 bases and J gave up 4 bases; unmatched junction bases: 9. Germline V gene sequence: CDR1 SNHLY, CDR2 FYNNEI. The CDR3 is made up of 15 amino acids.

This clone appeared a few times. The CDR3: CASSASKNTEAFF. The CDR3 region has the DNA TGTGCCAGCAGCGCTAGCAAGAACACTGAAGCTTTCTTT. The rearrangement links TRBV7-9 to TRBJ1-1, with no clear D. CDR1 and CDR2 from the germline V gene are SEHNR and FQNEAQ (reference sequence). CDR3 length: 13 residues. V lost 5 bases, J lost 1 base, and 8 bases lay in between.

J is TRBJ2-7 and V is TRBV6-5; 8 bases line up with TRBD1. Looked up from germline, CDR1 is MNHEY and CDR2 is SVGAGI. V trimming: 0 bases; J trimming: 6 bases; junction bases outside the gene matches: 7. This CDR3 is built from 15 residues. This chain's CDR3 is CASSYSGQGAGEQYF. CDR3 in DNA: TGTGCCAGCAGTTACTCCGGCCAGGGGGCTGGCGAGCAGTACTTC.

The genes are TRBV6-5 and TRBJ2-2, with unresolved D. Germline V gives CDR1 MNHEY, CDR2 SVGAGI. The V end was cut by 0 bases, the J end by 7 bases, with 9 bases between. The CDR3 loop spans 14 amino acids. CDR3 nucleotide sequence: TGTGCCAGCAGTTACTCGATGGGGTACGGGGAGCTGTTTTTT. Translated, it gives CASSYSMGYGELFF.

This clone was seen more than once but under ten times. The chain employs TRBV19 and TRBJ1-2, with a weak D call TRBD1 (5 bases). This CDR3 is built from 12 residues. In germline, CDR1 is LNHDA, CDR2 SQIVND (reference sequence). Trimming removed 7 bases at V and 4 bases at J, with 10 bases between. CDR3 bases: TGTGCCAGTACGGGGCCGGGCTATGGCTACACCTTC. It codes for CASTGPGYGYTF.

V and J are TRBV7-2 and TRBJ2-3, with TRBD2 identical over 9 bases. This CDR3 spans 16 amino acids. With 3 bases clipped from V and 4 bases from J, the junction kept 8 bases outside the gene matches. Looked up from germline, CDR1 is SGHTA and CDR2 is FQGNSA. The CDR3 sequence is CASSFRTGGRADTQYF. For the CDR3, the DNA is TGTGCCAGCAGCTTTAGGACGGGCGGGAGGGCAGATACGCAGTATTTT. Full variable domain (missing parts from reference TRBV7-2 and TRBJ2-3): GAGVSQSPSNKVTEKGKDVELRCDPISGHTALYWYRQSLGQGLEFLIYFQGNSAPDKSGLPSDRFSAERTGGSVSTLTIQRTQQEDSAVYLCASSFRTGGRADTQYFGPGTRLTVL.

Regarding this clone: The same CDR3 arises from other DNA sequences in this sample as well. The chain uses TRBV30 and TRBJ2-1; 12 bases align to TRBD2. In germline, CDR1 is GTSNPN, CDR2 SVGIG (reference sequence). The CDR3 has 15 residues. Trimming took 0 bases from V and 9 from J; bases not matched to a gene: 6. The CDR3 sequence: CAWSVLAGGSGEQFF. Here the CDR3 DNA reads TGTGCCTGGAGTGTACTAGCGGGAGGATCGGGTGAGCAGTTCTTC.

This clone was seen a handful of times. This chain joins TRBV9 and TRBJ2-7; a possible D gene is TRBD1 (6 bases). Trimming took 3 bases from V and 4 from J, leaving 17 bases between them. Per the germline V gene, CDR1 is SGDLS and CDR2 is YYNGEE. CDR3 size: 15 residues. The CDR3 region is CASSEAGTNRYEQYF. The CDR3 DNA is TGTGCCAGCAGCGAGGCCGGGACAAACCGATACGAGCAGTACTTC.

The chain recombines TRBV7-9 with TRBJ2-6, with D tentatively TRBD1 (6 bases). Germline V lookup: CDR1 SEHNR, CDR2 FQNEAQ (reference sequence). Trimming shortened V by 6 bases and J by 4 bases, and 10 bases separated the two germline ends. CDR3 length: 14 amino acids. In DNA form, the CDR3 reads TGTGCCAGCAGTCAGGGGTCAGGGGCCAACGTCCTGACTTTC. The encoded protein is CASSQGSGANVLTF.

This chain joins TRBV5-4 and TRBJ1-2; D is possibly TRBD1 (5 bases). The CDR3 has 14 amino acids. V was shortened by 0 bases and J by 4 bases, with 10 bases between the two germline ends. Germline V lookup: CDR1 SGHNT, CDR2 YYREEE (reference sequence). CDR3 DNA: TGTGCCAGCAGCTTGGAAGGGGCCTCCTATGGCTACACCTTC. Translating gives CASSLEGASYGYTF.

The chain links TRBV20-1 to TRBJ1-4; no clear D. The germline gives CDR1 DFQATT, CDR2 SNEGSKA (reference sequence). The CDR3 loop spans 11 amino acids. V was clipped by 2 bases and J by 5 bases, with 3 bases between them. CDR3 loop: CSARRNEKLFF. The CDR3 region has the DNA TGCAGTGCTAGACGGAATGAAAAACTGTTTTTT.

This chain links TRBV6-1 with TRBJ2-3; D remains ambiguous. The CDR3 runs to 12 residues. Germline V CDR1 and CDR2: MNHNS, SASEGT. V shed 7 bases and J shed 3 bases, with 8 bases lying between them. The CDR3 bases are TGTGCCAGCATGCAGTGGACAGATACGCAGTATTTT. It specifies CASMQWTDTQYF.

V usage is TRBV30 and J usage is TRBJ2-1, with 11 nucleotides matching TRBD2. Trimming removed 2 bases from V and 4 bases from J; junction bases left unmatched: 10. This CDR3 is built from 17 residues. Germline assignment: CDR1 GTSNPN and CDR2 SVGIG (reference sequence). The CDR3 DNA is TGTGCCTGGAGTACTCATCGGACTAGCGGGCAGTACAATGAGCAGTTCTTC. This gives the protein CAWSTHRTSGQYNEQFF.